This paragraph reports one T cell receptor (beta chain). Its target is not known. The sample is drawn from a study of cytotoxic CD8 clonotypes in ibrutinib-treated CLL. Findings and limits, study-wide: Starting clonality was above that of age-matched healthy donors and tracked circulating CD8+ T-cell counts. With treatment, public clonotypes, which were uncommon, either contracted or remained stable.

Profiling relied on immunoSEQ multiplex PCR, and the TCRdb table lists in-frame clones only, not all of them. The sample consists of fewer than 20,000 clones, around two thirds of them appearing once. CDR1 and CDR2 from the germline V gene are WSHSY and SAAADI. V shed 7 bases and J shed 7 bases, with 17 bases lying between them. The CDR3 loop spans 13 amino acids. The J gene is TRBJ2-7, the V gene TRBV10-2; perhaps TRBD2 as D (7 bases). The sequence was collected from a human donor with chronic lymphocytic leukemia. This specimen consisted of PBMCs, obtained after 12 months of ibrutinib treatment. In DNA form, the CDR3 reads TGCGCCAGCAAAGGGGGGGCGCCGGGGGAGCAGTACTTC. Its protein product is CASKGGAPGEQYF.